This T cell receptor (beta chain) came from a study of control samples from healthy donors and cancer patients. Produced via immunoSEQ multiplex PCR; TCRdb's table is partial and in-frame only. Of around 80,000 clones in the sample, about 90% were seen once. The CDR3 runs 15 residues. The genes are TRBV21-1 and TRBJ2-4. TRBV21-1 is tagged as a pseudogene. The specimen was blood. The clonotype comes from a man aged 50-60 years in good health. This CDR3 is CASTPSRGVGNIQYF. For the CDR3, the DNA is TGTGCCAGCACCCCTTCGAGGGGGGTGGGAAACATTCAGTACTTC.